This TCR beta chain was recovered during a study of monozygotic twins with inflammatory bowel disease. From germline, CDR1 is SGDLS and CDR2 YYNGEE. CDR3 length equals 15 residues. For every donor, one blood sample of 2 to 2.5 ml was drawn. Per-sample cDNA came from eight separate reactions. The template switching step added UMIs that contained a 6-nucleotide sample barcode. TCRdb reprocessed the 5' RACE reads, with one entry per CDR3 protein and no DNA. The table lists about 330,000 distinct CDR3 sequences. The sequencing input was blood. This receptor was taken from a human donor with ulcerative colitis or Crohn's disease, or a healthy co-twin of an affected twin (not recorded which). This chain links TRBV9 with TRBJ2-5; TCRdb's D gene call, TRBD2, goes unchecked for lack of DNA. CDR3: CASSVEAGPRETQYF.